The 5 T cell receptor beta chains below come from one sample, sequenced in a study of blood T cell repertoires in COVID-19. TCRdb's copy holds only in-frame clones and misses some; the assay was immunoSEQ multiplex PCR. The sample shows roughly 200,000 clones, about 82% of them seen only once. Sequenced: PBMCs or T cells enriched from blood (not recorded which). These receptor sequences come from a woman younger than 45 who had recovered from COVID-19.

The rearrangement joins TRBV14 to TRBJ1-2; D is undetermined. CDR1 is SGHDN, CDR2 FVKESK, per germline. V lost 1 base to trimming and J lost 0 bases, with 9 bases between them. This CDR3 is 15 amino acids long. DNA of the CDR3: TGTGCCAGCAGCCAAGTGGGCAGTCCTAACTATGGCTACACCTTC. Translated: CASSQVGSPNYGYTF.

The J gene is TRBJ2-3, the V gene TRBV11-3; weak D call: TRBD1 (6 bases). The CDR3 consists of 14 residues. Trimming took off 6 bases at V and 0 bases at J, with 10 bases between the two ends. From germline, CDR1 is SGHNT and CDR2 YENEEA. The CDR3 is CASSSGASTDTQYF. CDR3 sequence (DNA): TGTGCCAGCAGTTCAGGGGCTAGCACAGATACGCAGTATTTT.

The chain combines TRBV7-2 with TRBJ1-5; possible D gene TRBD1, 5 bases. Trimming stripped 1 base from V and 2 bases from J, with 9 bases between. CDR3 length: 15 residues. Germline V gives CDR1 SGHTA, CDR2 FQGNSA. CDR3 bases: TGTGCCAGCAGCTTAGATGCAGGGCGCAATCAGCCCCAGCATTTT. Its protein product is CASSLDAGRNQPQHF. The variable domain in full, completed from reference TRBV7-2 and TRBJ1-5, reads GAGVSQSPSNKVTEKGKDVELRCDPISGHTALYWYRQSLGQGLEFLIYFQGNSAPDKSGLPSDRFSAERTGGSVSTLTIQRTQQEDSAVYLCASSLDAGRNQPQHFGDGTRLSIL.

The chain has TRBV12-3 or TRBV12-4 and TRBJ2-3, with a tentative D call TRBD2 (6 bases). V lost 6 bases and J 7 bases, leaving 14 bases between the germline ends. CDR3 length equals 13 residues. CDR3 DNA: TGTGCCAGCAGCCTGACTAGGCAAAATACGCAGTATTTT. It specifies CASSLTRQNTQYF.

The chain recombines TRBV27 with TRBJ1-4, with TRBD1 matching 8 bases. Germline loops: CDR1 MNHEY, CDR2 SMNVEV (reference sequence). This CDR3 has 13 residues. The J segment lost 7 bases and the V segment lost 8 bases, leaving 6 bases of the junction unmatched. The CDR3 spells CASRGTGSEKLFF. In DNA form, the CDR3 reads TGTGCCAGCCGGGGGACAGGAAGTGAAAAACTGTTTTTT.